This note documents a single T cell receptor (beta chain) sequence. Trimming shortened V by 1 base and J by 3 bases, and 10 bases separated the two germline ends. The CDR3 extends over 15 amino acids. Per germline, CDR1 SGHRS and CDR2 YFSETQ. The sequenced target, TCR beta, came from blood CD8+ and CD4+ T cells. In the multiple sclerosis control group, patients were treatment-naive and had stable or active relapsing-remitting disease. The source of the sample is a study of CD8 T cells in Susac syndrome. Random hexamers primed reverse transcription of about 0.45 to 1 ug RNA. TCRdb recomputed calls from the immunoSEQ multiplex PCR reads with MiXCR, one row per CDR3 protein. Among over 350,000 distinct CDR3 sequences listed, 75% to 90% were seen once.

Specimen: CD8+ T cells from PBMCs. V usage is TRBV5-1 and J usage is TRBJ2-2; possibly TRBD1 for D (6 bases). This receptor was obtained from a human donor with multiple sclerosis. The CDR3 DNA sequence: TGCGCCAGCAGCTTGCCTAACAGGGACACCGGGGAGCTGTTTTTT. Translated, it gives CASSLPNRDTGELFF. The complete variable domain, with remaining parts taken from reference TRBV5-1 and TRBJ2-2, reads KAGVTQTPRYLIKTRGQQVTLSCSPISGHRSVSWYQQTPGQGLQFLFEYFSETQRNKGNFPGRFSGRQFSNSRSEMNVSTLELGDSALYLCASSLPNRDTGELFFGEGSRLTVL.